One sample yielded the 18 T cell receptor beta chains listed below, sequenced in a study of blood T cell repertoires in COVID-19. Method: immunoSEQ multiplex PCR; TCRdb's copy keeps in-frame clones and lacks some. In the table there are about 100,000 clones, around 79% of which are singletons. Sequenced sample: peripheral blood. The receptors stem from a woman over 75 with active or convalescent COVID-19.

J is TRBJ2-5 and V is TRBV15; D unclear. CDR1 is LNHNV, CDR2 YYDKDF, per germline (reference sequence). Trimming removed 1 base at V and 1 base at J, with 10 bases between. This CDR3 comprises 15 residues. CDR3 protein: CATSRVTNSQETQYF. CDR3 sequence (DNA): TGTGCCACCAGCAGAGTTACGAACAGCCAAGAGACCCAGTACTTC.

This clone occurred a few times. This chain uses TRBV20-1 with TRBJ2-7; possibly TRBD1 or TRBD2 for D (7 bases each). This CDR3 is 16 amino acids long. Germline assignment: CDR1 DFQATT and CDR2 SNEGSKA (reference sequence). The V end was cut by 3 bases, the J end by 0 bases, with 18 bases between. The CDR3 region has the DNA TGCAGTGCTAGTGGGGGGGACAGTGGAAGCTCCTACGAGCAGTACTTC. This sequence encodes CSASGGDSGSSYEQYF.

The gene calls are TRBV7-9 and TRBJ2-7; 9 positions agree with TRBD2. Losses at the gene ends were 5 bases for V and 4 bases for J; bases not matched to a gene: 9. The CDR3 consists of 15 residues. Germline CDR1 SEHNR, CDR2 FQNEAQ (reference sequence). The chain's CDR3 is CASSVTSGRKYEQYF. The CDR3 DNA reads TGTGCCAGCAGCGTTACCAGCGGGAGGAAGTACGAGCAGTACTTC.

V is TRBV7-3 and J is TRBJ2-3, with 8 bases matching TRBD2. Per the germline V gene, CDR1 is SGHTA and CDR2 is FQGTGA. The CDR3 has 17 residues. V was pared by 0 bases and J by 0 bases, with 5 bases of the junction left unmatched. The CDR3 reads CASSLTGPSGSTDTQYF. The CDR3 region has the DNA TGTGCCAGCAGCTTAACTGGTCCTAGCGGGAGCACAGATACGCAGTATTTT.

The V gene is TRBV7-8, the J gene TRBJ1-4; D might be TRBD1 (6 bases). The CDR3 is 18 residues long. Between the trimmed V and J ends, which lost 5 bases and 3 bases, there was a span of 22 bases. CDR1 SGHVS and CDR2 FQNEAQ come from the germline V gene. The CDR3 region has the DNA TGTGCCAGCAGCATCTTACGGCGGGGGCTGAGGGCTAATGAAAAACTGTTTTTT. This translates into CASSILRRGLRANEKLFF.

J is TRBJ2-3 and V is TRBV28; TRBD2 matches 8 bases. The CDR3 sequence is 14 residues long. Germline V gene data show CDR1 as MDHEN and CDR2 as SYDVKM. V trimming: 5 bases; J trimming: 3 bases; junction bases outside the gene matches: 4. CDR3 sequence (DNA): TGTGCCAGCAGTGTTAGCGGGACAACAGATACGCAGTATTTT. This codes for CASSVSGTTDTQYF.

The chain recombines TRBV6-9 with TRBJ2-7, with TRBD1 matching 10 bases. The CDR3 spans 12 residues. The germline CDR1 and CDR2 sequences are MNHGY and SVAAGI. CDR3 amino acids: CPGTGDGDEQYF. CDR3 in DNA: TGTCCCGGGACAGGGGACGGGGACGAGCAGTACTTC.

V and J are TRBV5-6 and TRBJ2-2, with D possibly matching TRBD2 (5 bases). CDR3 length: 16 residues. Germline V gives CDR1 SGHDT, CDR2 YYEEEE. Trimming stripped 1 base from V and 0 bases from J, with 10 bases between. CDR3 loop: CASSLLGESNTGELFF. In nucleotides, the CDR3 is TGTGCCAGCAGCTTGTTGGGAGAGTCGAACACCGGGGAGCTGTTTTTT.

The V gene is TRBV29-1, the J gene TRBJ2-1; D is unclear. CDR1 and CDR2 (germline): SQVTM, ANQGSEA. Trimming left V 5 bases short and J 4 bases short, with 6 bases between. CDR3 length: 11 residues. The CDR3 spells CSVLAYNEQFF. The CDR3 nucleotides are TGCAGCGTTCTGGCTTACAATGAGCAGTTCTTC.

The CDR3 region has the DNA TGTGCCACCAGTGATCCTAACCCCGGTAGCACAGATACGCAGTATTTT. Protein: CATSDPNPGSTDTQYF. The chain couples TRBV24-1 to TRBJ2-3; unclear D gene. The CDR3 extends over 16 amino acids. Deletions cut 3 bases from V and 0 bases from J, with 12 bases between. Germline CDR1 reads KGHDR; CDR2 reads SFDVKD.

This chain joins TRBV5-5 and TRBJ1-2, with D perhaps matching TRBD1 (5 bases). The CDR3 length is 13 residues. CDR1 is SGHKS and CDR2 is YYEKEE in the germline V gene (reference sequence). With 0 bases removed from V and 5 bases from J, the gap between germline ends came to 8 bases. CDR3 in amino acids: CASSLGQLYGYTF. CDR3 in DNA: TGTGCCAGCAGCTTGGGACAGCTATATGGCTACACCTTC.

The chain carries TRBV10-3 and TRBJ2-1; a weak D match, TRBD2 (5 bases). The germline V and J ends were trimmed by 2 bases and 7 bases, with 15 bases remaining between them. From germline, CDR1 is ENHRY and CDR2 SYGVKD. The CDR3 length is 15 residues. CDR3 nucleotide sequence: TGTGCCATCAGTGAGACAGCGGTCCGCGGAAATGAGCAGTTCTTC. Residues: CAISETAVRGNEQFF.

V and J are TRBV6-2 or TRBV6-3 and TRBJ2-1, with TRBD2 matching over 9 bases. The V gene's germline CDR1 is MNHEY and CDR2 SVGEGT. V shed 5 bases and J 13 bases; nucleotides not matched to a gene: 12. The CDR3 loop spans 14 amino acids. CDR3 loop: CASSTRTSEDPQFF. CDR3 sequence (DNA): TGTGCCAGCAGTACCCGGACTAGCGAGGATCCCCAGTTCTTC.

This chain joins TRBV21-1 and TRBJ2-7; TRBD2 is the table's D call, not checked against the DNA. TRBV21-1 is listed as a pseudogene. This CDR3 has 11 amino acids. The CDR3 reads CASIRGEGTAV. The CDR3 DNA reads TGTGCCAGCATACGGGGGGAGGGTACGGCGGTC.

The rearrangement uses TRBV29-1 and TRBJ2-3; maybe TRBD2 (6 bases). In germline, CDR1 is SQVTM, CDR2 ANQGSEA. The CDR3 covers 13 residues. V lost 4 bases and J lost 1, with 9 bases in between. The CDR3 nucleotides read TGCAGCGTTGGGGCTAGCGGCACAGATACGCAGTATTTT. This sequence encodes CSVGASGTDTQYF.

The V and J genes are TRBV7-3 and TRBJ2-5; TRBD1 is a possible D gene (5 bases). The germline V gene encodes CDR1 SGHTA and CDR2 FQGTGA. V dropped 5 bases and J dropped 2 bases, with 15 bases sitting between them. This CDR3 region has 15 residues. The CDR3, as DNA: TGTGCCAGCAGCCCCCAATGGGGCACTCAAGAGACCCAGTACTTC. Translation: CASSPQWGTQETQYF.

This clone was counted a single time. The genes are TRBV7-3 and TRBJ2-2; TRBD2 agrees at 9 bases. The CDR3 is made up of 16 amino acids. The germline V gene has CDR1 SGHTA and CDR2 FQGTGA. V gave up 1 base and J gave up 5 bases; unmatched junction bases: 5. For the CDR3, the DNA is TGTGCCAGCAGCTTAAATGCGGGAGGGGTAACCGGGGAGCTGTTTTTT. This encodes CASSLNAGGVTGELFF.

The chain uses TRBV19 and TRBJ2-7; 7 bases agree with TRBD2. With 0 bases clipped from V and 2 bases from J, the junction kept 10 bases outside the gene matches. This CDR3 comprises 17 residues. CDR1 is LNHDA, CDR2 SQIVND, per germline (reference sequence). CDR3 DNA: TGTGCCAGTAGTATAGAATTCGGAGCGGGACGACCCTACGAGCAGTACTTC. As protein: CASSIEFGAGRPYEQYF. The full variable domain, with the rest looked up from reference TRBV19 and TRBJ2-7, is DGGITQSPKYLFRKEGQNVTLSCEQNLNHDAMYWYRQDPGQGLRLIYYSQIVNDFQKGDIAEGYSVSREKKESFPLTVTSAQKNPTAFYLCASSIEFGAGRPYEQYFGPGTRLTVT.